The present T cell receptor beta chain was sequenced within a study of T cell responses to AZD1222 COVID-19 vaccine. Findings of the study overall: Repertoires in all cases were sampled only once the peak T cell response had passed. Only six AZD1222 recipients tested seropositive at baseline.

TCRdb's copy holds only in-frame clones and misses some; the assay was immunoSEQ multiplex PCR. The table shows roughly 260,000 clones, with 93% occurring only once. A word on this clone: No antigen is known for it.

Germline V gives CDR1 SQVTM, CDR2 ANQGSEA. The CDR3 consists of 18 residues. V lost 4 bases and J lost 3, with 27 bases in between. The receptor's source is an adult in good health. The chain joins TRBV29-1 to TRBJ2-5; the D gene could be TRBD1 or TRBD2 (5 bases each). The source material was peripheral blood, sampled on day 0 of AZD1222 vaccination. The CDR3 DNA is TGCAGCGTTGGATGGGCAGGGAAAGCCGAGGGGCCTAAAGAGACCCAGTACTTC. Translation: CSVGWAGKAEGPKETQYF.